This is a list of T cell receptor beta chains from one sample in a study of blood T cell repertoires in COVID-19. Method: immunoSEQ multiplex PCR; TCRdb's copy keeps in-frame clones and lacks some. The sample records roughly 140,000 clones, around nine tenths being singletons. Sequenced: peripheral blood. The receptor source for this set is a human donor in a cohort sampled during active COVID-19. CDR3s include the opening cysteine and the closing phenylalanine or tryptophan. The order of the fields is J gene, V gene, CDR3 length, clone size, D gene, CDR3 protein, CDR3 DNA. D genes are given only for firm matches. Part of the rows lack a size; the others show once, few, many or a class for expanded clones.

TRBJ2-7	TRBV7-8	17	-	TRBD1	CASSLAISQGAIYEQYF	TGTGCCAGCAGCTTAGCGATTTCACAGGGGGCGATCTACGAGCAGTACTTC
TRBJ1-2	TRBV19	14	-	-	CASSIPEQVYGYTF	TGTGCCAGTAGTATCCCGGAACAGGTCTATGGCTACACCTTC
TRBJ2-5	TRBV4-1	15	once	TRBD1	CASSQPDRAQETQYF	TGCGCCAGCAGCCAGCCCGACAGGGCCCAAGAGACCCAGTACTTC
TRBJ2-7	TRBV4-2	14	-	-	CASSQEDGDYEQYF	TGTGCCAGCAGCCAGGAGGACGGCGACTACGAGCAGTACTTC
TRBJ2-1	TRBV4-3	18	-	TRBD2	CASSQDHLAGGIHNEQFF	TGCGCCAGCAGCCAAGACCATCTAGCGGGAGGGATCCACAATGAGCAGTTCTTC
TRBJ2-3	TRBV6-4	14	many	TRBD1	CASSPGQGSDTQYF	TGTGCCAGCAGCCCCGGACAGGGATCAGATACGCAGTATTTT
TRBJ2-7	TRBV27	16	-	-	CASSLFPPLAGDEQYF	TGTGCCAGCAGTTTATTTCCCCCGCTTGCGGGTGACGAGCAGTACTTC
TRBJ2-1	TRBV28	11	-	-	CASSLLREQFF	TGTGCCAGCAGTCTCCTTCGGGAGCAGTTCTTC
TRBJ2-1	TRBV30	20	-	TRBD2	CAWSNLIGSGALTFYNEQFF	TGTGCCTGGAGTAACTTAATTGGTAGCGGGGCCCTTACCTTCTACAATGAGCAGTTCTTC
TRBJ1-6	TRBV27	16	-	-	CASYPLGGAYNSPLHF	TGTGCCAGTTACCCCCTTGGGGGGGCTTATAATTCACCCCTCCACTTT
TRBJ2-3	TRBV27	16	-	-	CASSSRTPGYTDTQYF	TGTGCCAGCAGTTCTAGAACTCCGGGGTACACAGATACGCAGTATTTT
TRBJ1-5	TRBV7-2	16	-	TRBD1	CASSPQGTLTNQPQHF	TGTGCCAGCAGCCCACAGGGGACCCTGACAAATCAGCCCCAGCATTTT
TRBJ2-1	TRBV6-2/TRBV6-3	16	-	-	CASSYGGTWGYNEQFF	TGTGCCAGCAGTTATGGGGGCACCTGGGGGTACAATGAGCAGTTCTTC
TRBJ2-1	TRBV11-1	16	-	TRBD1	CASSFIGTGGQNEQFF	TGTGCCAGCAGCTTCATCGGGACAGGGGGCCAGAATGAGCAGTTCTTC
TRBJ1-2	TRBV30	15	-	-	CAWSVLPGANYGYTF	TGTGCCTGGAGTGTATTACCGGGGGCTAACTATGGCTACACCTTC
TRBJ2-7	TRBV3-1/TRBV3-2	13	once	-	CASSQGTDYEQYF	TGTGCCAGCAGCCAAGGGACAGATTACGAGCAGTACTTC
TRBJ2-2	TRBV30	19	-	TRBD2	CAWSVPRTSGHTNTGELFF	TGTGCCTGGAGTGTACCAAGGACTAGCGGGCACACGAACACCGGGGAGCTGTTTTTT
TRBJ1-4	TRBV5-1	13	-	-	CASSFQGDEKLFF	TGCGCCAGCAGCTTCCAGGGTGATGAAAAACTGTTTTTT
TRBJ2-2	TRBV7-9	15	-	TRBD2	CASGLAGAVTGELFF	TGTGCCAGCGGACTAGCGGGGGCGGTCACCGGGGAGCTGTTTTTT
TRBJ2-7	TRBV4-2	16	-	-	CASSRVITGYSYEQYF	TGTGCCAGCAGCCGCGTTATAACAGGGTACTCCTACGAGCAGTACTTC
TRBJ1-2	TRBV11-2	15	-	TRBD1	CASSRLRDRGYGYTF	TGTGCCAGCAGCCGCCTCCGGGACAGGGGGTATGGCTACACCTTC
TRBJ2-1	TRBV20-1	11	-	-	CSASPADEQFF	TGCAGTGCTAGCCCCGCGGATGAGCAGTTCTTC
TRBJ1-5	TRBV5-6	15	-	-	CASSRGQVSNQPQHF	TGTGCCAGCAGCCGTGGGCAGGTTAGCAATCAGCCCCAGCATTTT
TRBJ1-1	TRBV19	11	-	-	CASSIPHVAFF	TGTGCCAGTAGTATCCCCCATGTAGCTTTCTTT
TRBJ1-5	TRBV7-8	14	-	TRBD1	CASSPNRGNQPQHF	TGTGCCAGCAGCCCTAACAGGGGGAATCAGCCCCAGCATTTT
TRBJ2-7	TRBV7-8	14	few	-	CASSLTSHSYEQYF	TGTGCCAGCAGCTTAACGAGTCACTCCTACGAGCAGTACTTC
TRBJ1-5	TRBV27	15	-	-	CASSSWGLSNQPQHF	TGTGCCAGCAGTTCATGGGGCCTTAGCAATCAGCCCCAGCATTTT
TRBJ2-7	TRBV6-2/TRBV6-3	14	-	TRBD2	CASSSSGRAAEQYF	TGTGCCAGCAGTTCTAGCGGGAGGGCAGCCGAGCAGTACTTC
TRBJ1-5	TRBV10-3	17	-	-	CAISEGTGGRSNQPQHF	TGTGCCATCAGTGAGGGGACGGGAGGCCGTAGCAATCAGCCCCAGCATTTT
TRBJ2-1	TRBV2	15	-	TRBD1	CASMSRDRDHNEQFF	TGTGCCAGCATGTCCCGGGACAGGGACCACAATGAGCAGTTCTTC
TRBJ1-2	TRBV5-1	14	few	-	CASSLDQGGYGYTF	TGCGCCAGCAGCTTGGATCAGGGCGGCTATGGCTACACCTTC
TRBJ2-3	TRBV4-3	15	few	-	CASSQASAGFDTQYF	TGCGCCAGCAGCCAAGCGTCTGCAGGGTTTGATACGCAGTATTTT
TRBJ2-2	TRBV2	14	-	-	CASRPEVVVGELFF	TGTGCCAGCAGGCCCGAGGTGGTAGTCGGGGAGCTGTTTTTT
TRBJ1-1	TRBV28	14	-	-	CASSLYRVGTEAFF	TGTGCCAGCAGTTTATACAGGGTGGGGACTGAAGCTTTCTTT
TRBJ2-7	TRBV28	11	few	-	CASSLDREQYF	TGTGCCAGCAGTTTGGACAGAGAGCAGTACTTC
TRBJ2-3	TRBV5-1	14	-	-	CASSLGGQADTQYF	TGCGCCAGCAGCTTGGGGGGGCAGGCAGATACGCAGTATTTT
TRBJ1-6	TRBV28	16	-	TRBD1	CASSLNKGQFNSPLHF	TGTGCCAGCAGTTTAAATAAGGGACAGTTTAATTCACCCCTCCACTTT
TRBJ2-2	TRBV5-8	13	-	-	CASSLEGVGELFF	TGTGCCAGCAGCCTAGAGGGGGTCGGGGAGCTGTTTTTT
TRBJ1-5	TRBV5-6	14	-	-	CASSRDNGNQPQHF	TGTGCCAGCAGTAGGGACAATGGCAATCAGCCCCAGCATTTT
TRBJ1-1	TRBV6-5	14	-	-	CASSYMGPNTEAFF	TGTGCCAGCAGTTACATGGGCCCGAACACTGAAGCTTTCTTT
TRBJ1-1	TRBV28	13	-	-	CASSSGHLTEAFF	TGTGCCAGCAGTTCGGGACACCTCACTGAAGCTTTCTTT
TRBJ2-3	TRBV7-3	12	-	-	CASSFPRSTQYF	TGTGCCAGCAGCTTTCCTAGATCTACGCAGTATTTT
TRBJ2-2	TRBV6-2/TRBV6-3	16	-	TRBD2	CASSLRAGGSTGELFF	TGTGCCAGCAGTTTGAGAGCGGGGGGGTCCACCGGGGAGCTGTTTTTT
TRBJ2-5	TRBV6-5	14	-	-	CASRSSGVKGTQYF	TGTGCCAGCAGGTCGTCAGGGGTTAAGGGGACCCAGTACTTC
TRBJ1-5	TRBV19	15	few	TRBD1	CASSMGTGQGQPQHF	TGTGCCAGTAGTATGGGGACAGGGCAGGGGCAGCCCCAGCATTTT
TRBJ2-1	TRBV18	15	-	-	CASSPGAGANDEQFF	TGTGCCAGCTCCCCCGGTGCCGGAGCAAACGATGAGCAGTTCTTC
TRBJ2-3	TRBV5-6	19	-	-	CASSSTIRTGKTSTDTQYF	TGTGCCAGCAGCTCGACGATCCGCACAGGGAAAACTAGCACAGATACGCAGTATTTT
TRBJ1-2	TRBV19	17	-	-	CASSSQGKRRTNYGYTF	TGTGCCAGTAGTTCGCAGGGTAAGAGGCGAACTAACTATGGCTACACCTTC
TRBJ2-7	TRBV12-3/TRBV12-4	13	-	TRBD2	CASGGRGAHEQYF	TGTGCCAGCGGGGGGCGGGGGGCCCACGAGCAGTACTTC
TRBJ1-1	TRBV27	15	-	TRBD1	CASSLIGQANTEAFF	TGTGCCAGCAGTTTAATTGGACAGGCGAACACTGAAGCTTTCTTT
TRBJ2-3	TRBV18	18	-	TRBD1	CASSPYTLQGVGTDTQYF	TGTGCCAGCTCACCTTACACACTACAGGGGGTCGGGACAGATACGCAGTATTTT
TRBJ2-2	TRBV11-3	15	-	-	CASSSSTTNTGELFF	TGTGCCAGCAGCTCGTCTACCACGAACACCGGGGAGCTGTTTTTT
TRBJ2-1	TRBV20-1	15	-	TRBD2	CSASSLAGGLNEQFF	TGCAGTGCTAGTAGTTTGGCGGGAGGTCTCAATGAGCAGTTCTTC
TRBJ1-5	TRBV4-1	15	few	-	CASSQDEGPWQPQHF	TGCGCCAGCAGCCAAGACGAGGGTCCATGGCAGCCCCAGCATTTT
TRBJ2-1	TRBV7-9	18	-	TRBD2	CASSLVLAGDLSYNEQFF	TGTGCCAGCAGCTTAGTACTAGCGGGGGACTTATCCTACAATGAGCAGTTCTTC
TRBJ1-5	TRBV7-8	15	-	-	CASSFGQRLNQPQHF	TGTGCCAGCAGCTTTGGCCAGAGACTCAATCAGCCCCAGCATTTT
TRBJ1-1	TRBV27	15	-	-	CASSWFGGSNTEAFF	TGTGCCAGCAGTTGGTTTGGAGGGTCGAACACTGAAGCTTTCTTT
TRBJ2-5	TRBV4-3	14	-	-	CASSGRVWGETQYF	TGCGCCAGCAGCGGCAGGGTCTGGGGAGAGACCCAGTACTTC
TRBJ1-2	TRBV7-9	14	-	-	CASSQPTDTAGYTF	TGTGCCAGCAGCCAACCGACAGACACGGCAGGCTACACCTTC